A selection of T cell receptor beta chains follows, all from one sample in a study of T cells in Graves' hyperthyroidism and ophthalmopathy. TCRdb re-called the multiplex PCR reads with MiXCR, one entry per CDR3 protein. The sample contains some 690,000 distinct CDR3 sequences, around a sixth of which appear only once. The specimen sequenced was blood. All receptors come from a man aged 45-60 years with Graves' hyperthyroidism. Each CDR3 is given with its conserved first and last residue. Fields, in order: clone size, J gene, V gene, D gene, CDR3 DNA, CDR3 protein. A D gene is named only where the DNA matches it firmly. The listing skips clone size in some rows; elsewhere it reads once, few, many or a size class.

>few|TRBJ1-5|TRBV12-3/TRBV12-4|.
TGTGCCAGCAGTTTAGGGGCCCAACAACATTTT
CASSLGAQQHF
>few|TRBJ2-5|TRBV4-1|.
TGCGCCAGCAGCCATATCGGCCGGGACCTGAAGGCCCAGTACTTC
CASSHIGRDLKAQYF
>many|TRBJ2-2|TRBV2|TRBD1
TGTGCCAGCAGCGAATATACAGGGGGCACCGGGGAGCTGTTTTTT
CASSEYTGGTGELFF
>.|TRBJ1-3|TRBV10-3|TRBD1
TGTGCCGTAACTGACAGGGCTTCTGGAAACACCATATATTTT
CAVTDRASGNTIYF
>many|TRBJ2-7|TRBV10-2|.
TGCGCCAGCAGTGACCCTGACAGCGAGCAGTACTTC
CASSDPDSEQYF
>.|TRBJ2-2|TRBV20-1|.
TGCAGTGCTAGAGATCTGGGGGGTTCGAACACCGGGGAGCTGTTTTTT
CSARDLGGSNTGELFF
>.|TRBJ1-4|TRBV25-1|.
TGTGCCAGCAGTGATAGTCCGACAGGACGTAATGAAAAACTGTTTTTT
CASSDSPTGRNEKLFF
>many|TRBJ2-5|TRBV6-1|.
TGTGCCAGCAGTGACCCAGGGTTGGTCCAGTACTTC
CASSDPGLVQYF
>.|TRBJ2-2|TRBV28|TRBD2
TGTGCCAGCAGCACAAGGGTAGCGGGACGCACCGGGGAGCTGTTTTTT
CASSTRVAGRTGELFF
>many|TRBJ2-5|TRBV19|TRBD1
TGTGCCAGTAGATCGGGGACAGGCCACCAAGAGACCCAGTACTTC
CASRSGTGHQETQYF
>few|TRBJ2-7|TRBV3-1|.
TGTGCCAGCAGCCTCGGGACACCCAATTACGAACAGTACTTC
CASSLGTPNYEQYF
>many|TRBJ1-1|TRBV11-2|.
TGTGCCAGCAGCTCTGGACTCAACAAAGGGGCTTTCTTT
CASSSGLNKGAFF
>few|TRBJ2-7|TRBV28|.
TGTGCCAGCAGTTTCCGGACTAAAGCCTACGAGCAGTACTTC
CASSFRTKAYEQYF
>many|TRBJ2-4|TRBV12-3/TRBV12-4|TRBD2
TGTGCCAGCAGTGCTTTGAGACTAGCGGGAGATATAGCCAAAAACATTCAGTACTTC
CASSALRLAGDIAKNIQYF
>few|TRBJ2-7|TRBV20-1|TRBD1
TGCAGTGCAGGACAGGGCTACGAGCAGTACTTC
CSAGQGYEQYF
>few|TRBJ2-1|TRBV7-9|.
TGTGCCAGCAGCTCCGGACTGTCCTTTGAGCAGTTCTTC
CASSSGLSFEQFF
>many|TRBJ2-3|TRBV2|.
TGTGCCAGCAGGAGGTGGGCGGCGAGCACAGATACGCAGTATTTT
CASRRWAASTDTQYF
>few|TRBJ2-2|TRBV25-1|.
TGTGCCAGCCTGGTGTCGAACACCGGGGAGCTGTTTTTT
CASLVSNTGELFF
>many|TRBJ2-3|TRBV12-3/TRBV12-4|.
TGTGCCAGCAGCTTCTCAGATACGCAGTATTTT
CASSFSDTQYF
>few|TRBJ2-1|TRBV27|TRBD2
TGTGCCAGCAGTTTATTCACCCCCCTCAGACTAGCGGGAGGTTACAATGAGCAGTTCTTC
CASSLFTPLRLAGGYNEQFF
>many|TRBJ1-5|TRBV7-2|.
TGTGCCAGCAGCACAGCACTGGAACAGCCCCAGCATTTT
CASSTALEQPQHF
>many|TRBJ2-7|TRBV7-3|.
TGTGCCAGCAGCTTAACGGCAGGGGGGACCTACGAGCAGTACTTC
CASSLTAGGTYEQYF
>few|TRBJ1-2|TRBV5-1|TRBD1
TGCGCCAGCAGCACAAGAACAGGGGGCGCAGAGGGCTGCACCTTC
CASSTRTGGAEGCTF
>.|TRBJ2-3|TRBV24-1|.
TGTGCCACCAGTGAGCCCTCGGGCGGCCGCCTTGATACGCAGTATTTT
CATSEPSGGRLDTQYF
>many|TRBJ2-7|TRBV28|.
TGTGCCAGCAGTTTATGGACAGCGACCTACGAGCAGTACTTC
CASSLWTATYEQYF
>many|TRBJ1-4|TRBV7-9|.
TGTGCCAGCAGTCTATTGGGGGACCAAAATGAAAAACTGTTTTTT
CASSLLGDQNEKLFF
>many|TRBJ1-2|TRBV2|.
TGTGCCAGCAGCCAGAGGACAGTGGGCTACACCTTC
CASSQRTVGYTF
>many|TRBJ2-3|TRBV28|TRBD2
TGTGCCAGCAGTTTAGGAGCGGGAAAGAGCTCAGATACGCAGTATTTT
CASSLGAGKSSDTQYF
>few|TRBJ1-5|TRBV13|TRBD1
TGTGCCAGCAGCAAAGACAGGGGGCTCGGCAATCAGCCCCAGCATTTT
CASSKDRGLGNQPQHF
>few|TRBJ2-5|TRBV3-1|TRBD2
TGTGCCAGCAGACAGACTAGCGGTACTCAAGAGACCCAGTACTTC
CASRQTSGTQETQYF
>few|TRBJ2-7|TRBV7-6|TRBD2
TGTGCCAGCAGCTTATTAGCGGGAGAAACCTACGAGCAGTACTTC
CASSLLAGETYEQYF
>many|TRBJ2-7|TRBV19|.
TGTGCCAGTAGTACTGGACGGTCCTACGAGCAGTACTTC
CASSTGRSYEQYF
>few|TRBJ2-1|TRBV30|TRBD2
TGTGCCTGGAGTACGGGAGGCGGGAGCTGGGGGGACCCCTCCTACAATGAGCAGTTCTTC
CAWSTGGGSWGDPSYNEQFF
>many|TRBJ2-3|TRBV29-1|TRBD2
TGCAGCGTTGAAAGAGAAGCGGGAAGGGATACGCAGTATTTT
CSVEREAGRDTQYF
>many|TRBJ2-2|TRBV12-3/TRBV12-4|TRBD2
TGTGCCGTACGACTAGCGGCCAACACCGGGGAGCTGTTTTTT
CAVRLAANTGELFF
>.|TRBJ2-3|TRBV20-1|TRBD2
TGCAGTGCTGGACTAGCGGGAGGGGCAGATACGCAGTATTTT
CSAGLAGGADTQYF
>.|TRBJ2-5|TRBV28|TRBD2
TGTGCCAGCAGTTTATTCTTAGCGGGAGTTGCGGAGACCCAGTACTTC
CASSLFLAGVAETQYF
>many|TRBJ2-2|TRBV2|.
TGTGCCAGCAACCACGCCACCGGGGAGCTGTTTTTT
CASNHATGELFF
>many|TRBJ2-3|TRBV2|TRBD2
TGTGCCAGCAGTGAGCGGGAGGGCCAAGATACGCAGTATTTT
CASSEREGQDTQYF
>many|TRBJ2-2|TRBV7-2|.
TGTGCCAGCAGTTCCTATCAGACCGGGGAGCTGTTTTTT
CASSSYQTGELFF
>many|TRBJ2-7|TRBV20-1|.
TGCAGTGCTAGAGGGCAGGGTAGGGCTTTCTACGAGCAGTACTTC
CSARGQGRAFYEQYF
>many|TRBJ2-7|TRBV6-1|TRBD2
TGTGCCAGCAGTGATGTGACTAGCGGGAAGCACGAGCAGTACTTC
CASSDVTSGKHEQYF
>many|TRBJ2-1|TRBV7-2|TRBD2
TGTGCCAGCAGCTTCTTAGGACTAGCGGGAGAAAAGGAGCAGTTCTTC
CASSFLGLAGEKEQFF
>many|TRBJ1-1|TRBV7-2|.
TGTGCCAGCAGCTTAGTATCTGTAAGGCTCCCACTTGCCCCGACTGAAGCTTTCTTT
CASSLVSVRLPLAPTEAFF
>few|TRBJ2-1|TRBV9|.
TGTGCCAGCAGCGTAGCCGGGGCCTCCGGCAATGAGCAGTTCTTC
CASSVAGASGNEQFF
>many|TRBJ1-1|TRBV11-1|.
TGTGCCAGCAGCCGATTTATGAACACTGAAGCTTTCTTT
CASSRFMNTEAFF
>many|TRBJ1-1|TRBV12-3/TRBV12-4|.
TGTGCCAGCATATCTTGGAAGTCGGCTTTCTTT
CASISWKSAFF
>many|TRBJ2-2|TRBV18|TRBD2
TGTGCCAGCTCATCACTAGCGGGACGGACCGGGGAGCTGTTTTTT
CASSSLAGRTGELFF
>many|TRBJ2-2|TRBV12-3/TRBV12-4|TRBD2
TGTGCCAGGGGGATGGGGACTAGCGGGACCCCGAACACCGAGGAGCTGTTTTTT
CARGMGTSGTPNTEELFF
>many|TRBJ2-7|TRBV13|.
TGTGCCAGCAGCTTAAACGGGGTATACGAGCAGTACTTC
CASSLNGVYEQYF
>many|TRBJ2-7|TRBV24-1|TRBD2
TGTGCCACCAGTGACGCAGCGGGGCCGATCTACGAGCAGTACTTC
CATSDAAGPIYEQYF
>.|TRBJ2-7|TRBV28|.
TGTGCCAGCAGTTTATCGGGGACCCCTCTCTACGAGCAGTACTTC
CASSLSGTPLYEQYF
>many|TRBJ2-7|TRBV7-2|.
TGTGCCAGCACCTTGACCCCGATCTACGAGCAGTACTTC
CASTLTPIYEQYF
>few|TRBJ1-1|TRBV10-1|.
TGCGCCAGCAGTGAGTCGAACGGGATCGGGGTATCAGCTTTCTTT
CASSESNGIGVSAFF